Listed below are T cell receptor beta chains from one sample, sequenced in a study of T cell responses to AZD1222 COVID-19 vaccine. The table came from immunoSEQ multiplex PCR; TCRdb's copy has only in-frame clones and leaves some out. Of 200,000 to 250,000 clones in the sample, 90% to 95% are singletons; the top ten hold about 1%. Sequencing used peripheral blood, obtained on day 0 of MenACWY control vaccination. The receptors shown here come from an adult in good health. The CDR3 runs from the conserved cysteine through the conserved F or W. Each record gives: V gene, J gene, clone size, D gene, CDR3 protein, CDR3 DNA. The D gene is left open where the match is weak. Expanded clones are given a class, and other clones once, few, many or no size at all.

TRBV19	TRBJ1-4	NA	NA	CASSIRSGEEKLFF	TGTGCCAGTAGTATACGGTCAGGGGAGGAAAAACTGTTTTTT
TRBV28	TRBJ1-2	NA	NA	CASSDSTTSYGYTF	TGTGCCAGCAGTGACAGCACAACGTCCTATGGCTACACCTTC
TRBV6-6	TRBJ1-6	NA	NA	CASSYQQANSPLHF	TGTGCCAGCAGTTACCAACAGGCCAATTCACCCCTCCACTTT
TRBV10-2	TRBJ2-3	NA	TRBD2	CASNGLAGGTDTQYF	TGCGCCAGCAACGGACTAGCGGGGGGCACAGATACGCAGTATTTT
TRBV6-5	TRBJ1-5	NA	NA	CASSSDGNQPQHF	TGTGCCAGCAGTTCCGACGGCAATCAGCCCCAGCATTTT
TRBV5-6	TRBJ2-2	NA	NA	CASRRGRQVGELFF	TGTGCCAGCAGGCGGGGCAGGCAGGTCGGGGAGCTGTTTTTT
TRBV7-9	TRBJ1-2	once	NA	CASSLRRGGYGYTF	TGTGCCAGCAGCTTACGCAGGGGAGGGTATGGCTACACCTTC
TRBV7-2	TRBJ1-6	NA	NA	CASSFASPPLHF	TGTGCCAGCAGCTTCGCATCTCCACCCCTCCACTTT
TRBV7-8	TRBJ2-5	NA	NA	CASAPSRPQETQYF	TGTGCCAGCGCCCCGTCAAGGCCCCAAGAGACCCAGTACTTC
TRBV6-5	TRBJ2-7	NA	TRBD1	CASSYMDRAAYEQYF	TGTGCCAGCAGTTACATGGACAGGGCCGCCTACGAGCAGTACTTC
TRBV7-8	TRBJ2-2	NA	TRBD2	CASTSRGTSNTGELFF	TGTGCCAGCACCTCGCGGGGGACTAGCAATACCGGGGAGCTGTTTTTT
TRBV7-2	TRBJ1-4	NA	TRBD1	CASSRQGAAEKLFF	TGTGCCAGCTCCCGACAGGGGGCGGCTGAAAAACTGTTTTTT
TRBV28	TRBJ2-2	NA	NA	CASSLSARGELFF	TGTGCCAGCAGTTTATCGGCCCGTGGGGAGCTGTTTTTT
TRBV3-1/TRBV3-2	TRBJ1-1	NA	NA	CASSPGDAGTEAFF	TGTGCCAGCAGCCCAGGGGACGCCGGCACTGAAGCTTTCTTT
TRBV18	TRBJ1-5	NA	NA	CASSPAGDQPQHF	TGTGCCAGCTCACCCGCAGGGGATCAGCCCCAGCATTTT
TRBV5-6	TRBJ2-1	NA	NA	CASSFEYEQFF	TGTGCCAGCAGCTTCGAATATGAGCAGTTCTTC
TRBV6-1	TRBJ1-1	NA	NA	CASSELQGSNTEAFF	TGTGCCAGCAGTGAATTGCAGGGGTCAAACACTGAAGCTTTCTTT
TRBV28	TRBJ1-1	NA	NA	CASSLQETEAFF	TGTGCCAGCAGTCTACAGGAGACTGAAGCTTTCTTT
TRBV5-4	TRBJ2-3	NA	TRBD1	CASSLDVRGPSTDTQYF	TGTGCCAGCAGCTTGGATGTGAGGGGGCCTAGCACAGATACGCAGTATTTT
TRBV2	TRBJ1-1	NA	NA	CASSEVRADKGSFGF	TGTGCCAGCAGTGAAGTGCGGGCAGACAAAGGAAGCTTTGGCTTT
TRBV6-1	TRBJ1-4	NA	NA	CASSEALRAGTNEKLFF	TGTGCCAGCAGTGAAGCGCTTCGAGCAGGGACAAATGAAAAACTGTTTTTT
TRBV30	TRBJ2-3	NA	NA	CAWSVMDTQYF	TGTGCCTGGAGTGTAATGGATACGCAGTATTTT
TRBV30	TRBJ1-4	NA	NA	CAWSVRLNEKLFF	TGTGCCTGGAGTGTACGGCTTAATGAAAAACTGTTTTTT
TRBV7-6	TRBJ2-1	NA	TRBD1	CASTSTGASYNEQFF	TGTGCCAGCACTTCGACAGGGGCTTCCTACAATGAGCAGTTCTTC
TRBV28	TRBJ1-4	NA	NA	CASSLIQLEKLFF	TGTGCCAGCAGTTTAATCCAGCTGGAAAAACTGTTTTTT
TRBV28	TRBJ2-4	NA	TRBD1	CASSPPPGQALAKNIQYF	TGTGCCAGCAGTCCTCCCCCGGGACAGGCTTTAGCCAAAAACATTCAGTACTTC
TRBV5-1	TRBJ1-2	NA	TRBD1	CASSLTGQGAEGGYTF	TGCGCCAGCAGCCTCACCGGACAGGGAGCTGAGGGTGGCTACACCTTC
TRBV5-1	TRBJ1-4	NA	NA	CASSLAGSISTNEKLFF	TGCGCCAGCAGCTTGGCGGGAAGTATTTCAACTAATGAAAAACTGTTTTTT
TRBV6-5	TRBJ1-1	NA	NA	CASSWGWGTEAFF	TGTGCCAGCTCGTGGGGCTGGGGCACTGAAGCTTTCTTT
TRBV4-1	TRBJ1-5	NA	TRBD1	CASSQQTGLNQPQHF	TGCGCCAGCAGCCAACAGACAGGGCTTAATCAGCCCCAGCATTTT
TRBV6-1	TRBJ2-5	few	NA	CASSEFDGGTQYF	TGTGCCAGCAGTGAATTTGACGGGGGGACCCAGTACTTC
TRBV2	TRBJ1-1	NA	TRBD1	CASSQQGAGAFF	TGTGCCAGCAGTCAACAGGGGGCAGGGGCTTTCTTT
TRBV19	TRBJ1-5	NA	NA	CASSFPGHPDQPQHF	TGTGCCAGTAGTTTCCCAGGACACCCGGATCAGCCCCAGCATTTT
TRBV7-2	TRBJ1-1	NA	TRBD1	CASSSTGGGNTEAFF	TGTGCCAGCAGCTCAACAGGGGGAGGGAACACTGAAGCTTTCTTT
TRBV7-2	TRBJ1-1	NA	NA	CASSLTSMNTEAFF	TGTGCCAGCAGCCTTACCTCCATGAACACTGAAGCTTTCTTT
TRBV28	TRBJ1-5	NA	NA	CASSLPGWPQHF	TGTGCCAGCAGTTTACCAGGTTGGCCCCAGCATTTT
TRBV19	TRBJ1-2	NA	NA	CASSARGLGYTF	TGTGCCAGTAGTGCCCGGGGACTTGGCTACACCTTC
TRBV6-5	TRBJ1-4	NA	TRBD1	CASSYRTGVGEKLFF	TGTGCCAGCAGTTACAGGACAGGGGTGGGTGAAAAACTGTTTTTT
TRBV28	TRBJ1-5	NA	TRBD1	CASSPQGAHSNQPQHF	TGTGCCAGCAGTCCGCAGGGGGCTCATAGCAATCAGCCCCAGCATTTT
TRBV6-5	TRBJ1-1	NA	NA	CASSYSQGTEAFF	TGTGCCAGCAGTTACTCACAAGGAACTGAAGCTTTCTTT
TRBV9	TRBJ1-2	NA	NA	CASSAGQSNYGYTF	TGTGCCAGCAGCGCGGGGCAGTCTAACTATGGCTACACCTTC
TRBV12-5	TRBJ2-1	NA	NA	CASGWDLQMNEQFF	TGTGCTAGTGGCTGGGACCTTCAGATGAATGAGCAGTTCTTC
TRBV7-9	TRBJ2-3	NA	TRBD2	CAVTGYLAGVWDTQYF	TGTGCCGTTACCGGGTATCTAGCGGGGGTATGGGATACGCAGTATTTT
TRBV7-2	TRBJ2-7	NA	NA	CASSLAGGFSEQYF	TGTGCCAGCAGCTTAGCTGGGGGATTTAGCGAGCAGTACTTC
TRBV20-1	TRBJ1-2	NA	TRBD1	CSASQGVSGGYTF	TGCAGTGCTAGTCAGGGGGTCTCGGGTGGCTACACCTTC